The 19 T cell receptor beta chains below were found in one sample sequenced in a study of OX40 agonist ivuxolimab in advanced cancers. Clones were sequenced by immunoSEQ multiplex PCR, and TCRdb holds only the in-frame ones, with some missing. This sample carries about 130,000 clones, around nine tenths of them seen once, and the ten largest clones take about 1%. The specimen comprised CD4+ or CD8+ T cells sorted from blood, sampled in a trial of the OX40 agonist ivuxolimab. The receptors derive from an adult with an advanced solid tumor such as melanoma, head and neck, liver or kidney cancer.

The chain employs TRBV28 and TRBJ2-2; D may be TRBD2 (6 bases). The CDR3 spans 15 residues. Looked up from germline, CDR1 is MDHEN and CDR2 is SYDVKM. Trimming shortened V by 2 bases and J by 0 bases, and 7 bases separated the two germline ends. DNA for the CDR3: TGTGCCAGCAGTTTACGACTAGCGAACACCGGGGAGCTGTTTTTT. Translated: CASSLRLANTGELFF.

The rearrangement links TRBV10-1 to TRBJ2-1, with 9 positions matching TRBD2. With V trimmed by 3 bases and J by 3 bases, 0 bases remained unmatched. The CDR3 length is 14 residues. The V gene's germline CDR1 is WNHNN and CDR2 SYGVQD (reference sequence). CDR3 bases: TGCGCCAGCAGTGAACTAGCGGGCTACAATGAGCAGTTCTTC. Translating gives CASSELAGYNEQFF.

V gene TRBV29-1 combines with J gene TRBJ1-5, with a weak D call TRBD1 (5 bases). V lost 6 bases, J lost 3 bases, and 12 bases lay in between. The CDR3 has 13 amino acids. Germline CDR1 SQVTM, CDR2 ANQGSEA. The chain's CDR3 is CSVGDRDNQPQHF. The DNA for the CDR3 is TGCAGCGTCGGTGACAGAGACAATCAGCCCCAGCATTTT.

The gene calls are TRBV5-4 and TRBJ2-3, with D unclear. The CDR3 is 15 residues long. Trimming removed 2 bases from V and 6 bases from J, with 16 bases in between. The germline V gene encodes CDR1 SGHNT and CDR2 YYREEE (reference sequence). In DNA form, the CDR3 reads TGTGCCAGCAGCTTATACACAGCCGCTTCGGATACGCAGTATTTT. Residues: CASSLYTAASDTQYF. Together with reference TRBV5-4 and TRBJ2-3, the CDR3 gives the full variable domain: ETGVTQSPTHLIKTRGQQVTLRCSSQSGHNTVSWYQQALGQGPQFIFQYYREEENGRGNFPPRFSGLQFPNYSSELNVNALELDDSALYLCASSLYTAASDTQYFGPGTRLTVL.

This chain connects TRBV7-3 to TRBJ1-4; D possibly corresponds to TRBD1 (6 bases). From germline, CDR1 is SGHTA and CDR2 FQGTGA. The V end was cut by 5 bases, the J end by 6 bases, with 16 bases between. This CDR3 comprises 15 residues. CDR3 region: CASSPTGPLDEKLFF. The CDR3 DNA reads TGTGCCAGCAGCCCCACAGGGCCGCTCGATGAAAAACTGTTTTTT.

The chain uses TRBV6-5 and TRBJ2-7; TRBD1 agrees at 7 bases. Germline loops: CDR1 MNHEY, CDR2 SVGAGI. This CDR3 spans 14 amino acids. V shed 2 bases, J shed 0 bases, and the junction held 1 base outside the gene matches. This CDR3 reads CASSYGDSSYEQYF. In DNA form, the CDR3 reads TGTGCCAGCAGTTACGGGGACAGCTCCTACGAGCAGTACTTC.

This chain uses TRBV30 with TRBJ2-5; TRBD1 matches at 10 bases. The closer fit of TRBJ2-7 to the DNA end suggests the J call may be wrong. The V gene's germline CDR1 is GTSNPN and CDR2 SVGIG (reference sequence). CDR3 size: 11 residues. The CDR3 region is CAWGDRGEQYF. CDR3 nucleotide sequence: TGTGCCTGGGGGGACAGGGGCGAGCAGTACTTC.

This rearrangement joins TRBV7-8 to TRBJ2-1; 10 bases agree with TRBD2. Germline CDR1 and CDR2: SGHVS and FQNEAQ. Trimming at V came to 4 bases and at J to 2 bases, leaving 2 bases not matched to a gene. CDR3 length: 15 amino acids. The CDR3 nucleotides are TGTGCCAGCAGCTACGGACTAGCGGCCTACAATGAGCAGTTCTTC. Amino acids: CASSYGLAAYNEQFF.

The V gene is TRBV6-6, the J gene TRBJ2-5; TRBD1 matches 8 bases. J lost 1 base, V lost 8 bases, and 6 bases had no gene match. Germline CDR1 and CDR2: MNHNY and SVGAGI (reference sequence). CDR3 length: 14 residues. The chain's CDR3 is CASRRQGTQETQYF. The CDR3 bases are TGTGCCAGCCGGAGACAGGGGACCCAAGAGACCCAGTACTTC.

This clone was seen a few times. J is TRBJ1-1 and V is TRBV30, with a weak D call TRBD1 (6 bases). The V and J ends lost 8 bases and 2 bases respectively, with 15 bases between them. CDR1 and CDR2 from the germline V gene are GTSNPN and SVGIG (reference sequence). This CDR3 comprises 13 residues. The chain's CDR3 is CATARGPNTEAFF. CDR3 DNA: TGTGCCACGGCCAGGGGACCAAACACTGAAGCTTTCTTT. The variable domain in full, with the rest retrieved from reference TRBV30 and TRBJ1-1, is SQTIHQWPATLVQPVGSPLSLECTVEGTSNPNLYWYRQAAGRGLQLLFYSVGIGQISSEVPQNLSASRPQDRQFILSSKKLLLSDSGFYLCATARGPNTEAFFGQGTRLTVV.

The chain recombines TRBV5-1 with TRBJ2-1; no definite D call. From germline, CDR1 is SGHRS and CDR2 YFSETQ. There are 14 residues in the CDR3. The V end lost 7 bases, the J end lost 0 bases, and 11 bases lay between the germline ends. The DNA of the CDR3 is TGCGCCAGCTGTGAGTCGAGCTCCTACAATGAGCAGTTCTTC. Its translation is CASCESSSYNEQFF.

The V and J genes are TRBV7-9 and TRBJ2-7; D is undetermined. Trimming took 2 bases from V and 3 from J, leaving 8 bases between them. The germline CDR1 and CDR2 sequences are SEHNR and FQNEAQ (reference sequence). The CDR3 runs 13 residues. CDR3 in DNA: TGTGCCAGCAGCTTATTCTCCAACTACGAGCAGTACTTC. Amino acid sequence: CASSLFSNYEQYF.

V is TRBV2 and J is TRBJ2-3; 8 nucleotides match TRBD1. J gave up 3 bases and V 6 bases, and 2 bases lay outside the gene matches. The CDR3 extends over 13 amino acids. Germline CDR1 SNHLY, CDR2 FYNNEI. The CDR3 region is CASSGQGTDTQYF. CDR3 bases: TGTGCCAGCAGCGGACAGGGAACAGATACGCAGTATTTT.

CDR3: CASSFPGTETQYF. The DNA of the CDR3 is TGTGCCAGCAGCTTCCCGGGTACGGAGACCCAGTACTTC. The chain uses TRBV11-2 and TRBJ2-5; D gene uncertain. Germline lookup yields CDR1 SGHAT and CDR2 FQNNGV. Trimming removed 3 bases at V and 5 bases at J, with 10 bases between. This CDR3 is 13 amino acids long.

The V and J genes are TRBV27 and TRBJ1-1; D is perhaps TRBD1 (6 bases). V was cut by 3 bases and J by 5 bases, with 10 bases left in between. The CDR3 totals 13 residues. Germline CDR1 is MNHEY and CDR2 is SMNVEV (reference sequence). The chain's CDR3 is CASSFVRGTEAFF. The CDR3 DNA sequence: TGTGCCAGCAGTTTCGTCAGGGGAACTGAAGCTTTCTTT.

V and J are TRBV9 and TRBJ2-3, with 7 bases lining up with TRBD2. The CDR3 totals 14 residues. CDR1 and CDR2 from the germline V gene are SGDLS and YYNGEE. V lost 3 bases and J lost 4; bases outside the gene matches: 5. The CDR3 here is CASSAQTSSDTQYF. The DNA for the CDR3 is TGTGCCAGCAGCGCACAGACTAGCTCAGATACGCAGTATTTT.

This chain connects TRBV6-1 to TRBJ2-7, with 8 positions matching TRBD1. CDR1 MNHNS and CDR2 SASEGT come from the germline V gene. This CDR3 region has 16 residues. V dropped 1 base and J dropped 3; count of bases not matched to a gene: 8. The CDR3 nucleotides read TGTGCCAGCAGTGAAGGGGCGGGACAGGCGAACTACGAGCAGTACTTC. Translation: CASSEGAGQANYEQYF.

J is TRBJ2-5 and V is TRBV5-6; D might be TRBD2 (6 bases). V was pared by 2 bases and J by 2 bases, with 22 bases between. This CDR3 has 18 residues. Germline V gene lookup returns CDR1 SGHDT and CDR2 YYEEEE. The CDR3: CASSLRAGTSSRQETQYF. CDR3 sequence (DNA): TGTGCCAGCAGCTTAAGAGCAGGAACTAGCAGTAGACAAGAGACCCAGTACTTC. The full variable domain, completed using reference TRBV5-6 and TRBJ2-5, is DAGVTQSPTHLIKTRGQQVTLRCSPKSGHDTVSWYQQALGQGPQFIFQYYEEEERQRGNFPDRFSGHQFPNYSSELNVNALLLGDSALYLCASSLRAGTSSRQETQYFGPGTRLLVL.

In this sample, this clone turned up a few times. The genes are TRBV7-6 and TRBJ1-1; D not resolved. Germline CDR1 and CDR2: SGHVS and FNYEAQ. Trimming cost V 3 bases and J 5 bases, with 4 bases left between them. The CDR3 has 11 residues. DNA for the CDR3: TGTGCCAGCAGCTTGGGTACTGAAGCTTTCTTT. Translating it yields CASSLGTEAFF.